This TCR beta chain comes out of a study of cytomegalovirus exposure and HLA in healthy donors (dated by TCRdb to 2015 to 2018). For context, the study as a whole: According to an earlier analysis of 587 of the donors, some 170 million T cells yielded some 110 million unique TCR beta sequences and more than 250 Gb of sequence data. About 330 gigabases of sequencing data and 70 million to 100 million unique TCR sequences made up an early release that covered several hundred HLA-typed donors. Of the approximately 400 genotyped donors, 80% to 90% were placed in the genetic ancestry cluster associated with self-reported Caucasian donors. The study was designed to test whether signatures of past pathogen exposure could be identified by cataloging public T cell receptors. The study used immunosequencing to profile the T cell repertoires of approximately 690 subjects and linked those repertoires to cytomegalovirus serostatus. A separate validation cohort of 100 to 150 different subjects was used in addition to the 666-subject first cohort. To predict cytomegalovirus infection status, the study combined high-throughput TCR immunosequencing, statistical association of individual TCRs with disease status, and machine learning. A later analysis re-examined previously published TCR beta repertoires from over 500 donors and added high-resolution HLA genotyping to investigate patterns of TCR occurrence. In the later analysis, no new phenotypic data were used to find candidate immune exposures; instead, reliance was placed on TCR beta sequences and their occurrence across donors. An earlier analysis of approximately 630 of the donors applied high-throughput TCR beta sequencing to assess whether each TCR beta V gene segment acted as functional or pseudogenic. Donor age, sex, ethnicity and CMV serostatus were collected together with the repertoire data. A later genetic analysis took genome-wide SNP genotypes for about three fifths of the 666 donors and used that subset as a discovery cohort. Every repertoire in the discovery cohort had been generated on one and the same sequencing platform. HLA typing included class I and class II loci at four-digit resolution. Typing coverage varied by locus: roughly 620-640 donors for A, B, C, DRB1 and DQB1; more than 500 for DQA1; 600 to 610 for DPA1; around 490 for DPB1. Five DR-DQ haplotypes were handled as single units for association and clustering, since linkage in the cohort was strong. Among roughly 400 genotyped donors of the cohort, an average of about 240,000 unique TCR beta nucleotide sequences were sequenced per donor, around 18% of them non-productive.

Inclusive of the bounding cysteine and phenylalanine, the CDR3 is 15 residues long. The entry retains the CDR3 DNA only, 45 bases that are in frame from base 1. V is cut back by 4 bases and J by 0 bases, with 4 bases in the junction unmatched. CDR1 and CDR2, looked up from the germline V gene, are SGDLS and YYNGEE. Preparation of the library involved the immunoSEQ multiplex PCR assay. For the multiplex PCR, a mixture combining 60 forward primers for TCR Vbeta segments and 13 reverse primers for TCR Jbeta segments was used. The CDR3 region of rearranged TCR beta genes was amplified from genomic DNA by a multiplex PCR assay. The Illumina HiSeq System was used to sequence the amplified TCR beta libraries as 87-base-pair reads. In the paper's pipeline: A later analysis tallied roughly 76 million unique TCR beta chains across the 666 repertoires, and 10 million to 11 million of those chains were shared by two or more donors. To remove PCR and sequencing errors, raw reads were error-corrected and collapsed into unique sequences using a nearest-neighbor algorithm that merged closely related sequences. Alignment of CDR3 sequences to IMGT reference sequences was used to assign V, D and J gene segments. For a sequence to be retained, a match of at least six nucleotides to both a V gene segment and a J gene segment was required. A rearrangement was called productive if the CDR3 had no stop codons and remained in frame with V and J, and every other rearrangement was called non-productive. Following IMGT convention, CDR3 was defined as the stretch from the second conserved V-encoded cysteine to the conserved J-encoded phenylalanine. The earlier analysis of some 550 of the donors excluded any sequence lacking an unambiguous match to a single V gene segment. An earlier analysis of some 610 of the donors called V segments functional above 56.7% productive rearrangements and segregating when the between-donor standard deviation exceeded 5%. A statistical classification framework was developed to diagnose cytomegalovirus status using the catalog of TCR beta chain sequences. In a later analysis, TCR nucleotide sequences were compared against IMGT/GENE-DB human TR gene sequences so that V and J genes could be assigned. In a later analysis, CDR3 sequences and most-parsimonious VDJ recombination scenarios were assigned using the TCRdist pipeline. In a later analysis, each TCR beta chain was defined by its CDR3 amino acid sequence together with its V-gene family, and reads lacking a unique V-gene family were excluded. To address suspected cross-contamination and a sequencing artifact, a later analysis removed 450 to 700 highly shared, low-generation-probability nucleotide sequences. For each public chain, a later analysis derived a clonal expansion index from normalized ranks of inferred template counts within each repertoire. Generation probabilities in a later analysis came from a VDJ recombination model fitted to out-of-frame rearrangements, and those results were checked against IGoR. In a later analysis, hypergeometric tests were used to score TCR-TCR, TCR-HLA and TCR-CMV co-occurrence, with a repertoire-size bias correction applied to TCR pairs. A later analysis estimated false discovery rates by permuting HLA or CMV assignments 20 times. In a later analysis, co-occurring TCRs were grouped with DBSCAN, and TCRdist sequence similarity was added when clustering was performed within HLA-allele-positive subsets. Repertoires with fewer than 30,000 or more than 120,000 public chains were left out of co-occurrence clustering, as were five repertoires with anomalous nucleotide sharing. In its TCRdb copy, this immuneACCESS table keeps in-frame sequences only and misses some clones. Where compared with another copy, unresolved V genes explain less than half of these, and the others have no known cause. That table supplies the V and J calls and clone size; D and trimming were determined from the DNA. The sample table records approximately 110,000 clones; 76% of these occur just once. About 7.5% of the sample comes from the top ten.

The cohort consisted of 666 healthy bone marrow donors. Cohort members were all nominally healthy when sampled, although unrecorded immune exposures were likely present. The donor tested CMV seropositive and was one of the 289 seropositive cohort members. Every donor gave a peripheral blood sample, and the peripheral blood mononuclear cells from that sample were used for TCR beta sequencing. Genomic DNA extraction from the blood cell samples was performed with the Qiagen DNeasy Blood Extraction Kit. For this clone: The target of this receptor is not known. Base quality data are lacking; no much larger clone is found one base away.

What the study reported, not specific to this receptor: In a later analysis, the rate of TCR association differed among HLA loci, with DRB1 alleles having the most associated TCRs and HLA-C alleles having the fewest. The study gave a list of about 160 TCR beta chains associated with cytomegalovirus. In a later analysis, several top co-occurrence clusters were reported to appear linked to parvovirus B19, influenza, CMV and Epstein-Barr virus. For the cohort, immune exposure information was limited to CMV serostatus. Because HLA typing was unavailable for some donors at each locus, only the typed subset was used in association tests. Sequencing depth was assumed to be roughly uniform across donors in the presence/absence analyses, though that assumption may not hold. The cohort was sequenced for TCR beta chains only, and without alpha or paired-chain data the features that could be detected were limited. In an earlier analysis of approximately 600 of the donors, most TCR beta V segments were observed in productive rearrangements about 87% or about 30% of the time, broadly matching IMGT annotations. The sequencing pipeline was judged likely to have produced a cluster of highly shared sequence variants as a technical artifact. A later analysis found that most CMV-associated TCR beta chains appeared HLA-restricted, with HLA associations seemingly driven largely by CMV exposure. When HLA alleles, especially DR and DQ, strongly co-occurred, attributing TCR associations to individual alleles was difficult. Correlated functional status among segregating V segments might be attributable to linkage disequilibrium, but an unknown experimental factor could not be ruled out. Most TCR sequences were observed very rarely across donors, whereas some public TCRs were present in many individuals. A later genetic analysis associated a missense DCLRE1C variant with V-gene and J-gene trimming of TCR beta chains, and an independent cohort replicated the association. Over 15 rarely observed V segments, including chromosome 9 orphons, were excluded from the earlier analysis of several hundred of the donors because counts were too low. Specific HLA alleles were associated with 16,951 TCR beta sequences at a false discovery rate of 0.05 in a later analysis. A later analysis found that HLA-associated TCR beta chains were more clonally expanded and had lower generation probabilities than equally common non-associated chains. A further reported finding was that TCR beta sequences accurately predicted the HLA-A and HLA-B alleles for most subjects in the first cohort. The classifier was reported to diagnose cytomegalovirus status with high specificity and sensitivity in both the original cohort and the validation cohort. In vitro tests confirmed that a few of the cytomegalovirus-associated TCR beta chains recognize cytomegalovirus antigens. Some IMGT-functional V segments, including TRBV6-2 and TRBV6-3, could not be told apart with the 87-base-pair reads, so those segments were excluded. Compared with the roughly 710-donor mean, donors in an Asian-associated ancestry cluster had fewer N-insertions in productive TCRs, according to a later genetic analysis. The authors suggested that the approach could potentially be generalized to other disease states and immunological phenotypes.

The receptor comes from a man aged 35 to 55 in good health and CMV-seropositive. What was sequenced was PBMCs. The rearrangement combines TRBV9 with TRBJ1-3, with 7 central nucleotides matching TRBD1. CDR3 loop: CASSPGTVSGNTIYF. In nucleotides, the sequence is TGTGCCAGCAGCCCGGGGACAGTCTCTGGAAACACCATATATTTT.